The 32 T cell receptor beta chains listed next were all sequenced from one sample in a study of blood T cell repertoires in COVID-19. This table comes from immunoSEQ multiplex PCR, and its TCRdb copy is limited to in-frame clones, with some not included. The data hold about 310,000 clones, with around nine tenths observed a single time. Sequencing used peripheral blood. These receptors all come from a man aged 70-80 years with acute or convalescent COVID-19.

This chain uses TRBV5-1 with TRBJ2-5, with D unresolved. CDR1 is SGHRS, CDR2 YFSETQ, per germline. V was shortened by 3 bases and J by 4 bases, with 10 bases between the two germline ends. CDR3 length equals 13 residues. The CDR3 DNA is TGCGCCAGCAGCTCCCCGGGTCGAGAGACCCAGTACTTC. It encodes CASSSPGRETQYF.

The V gene is TRBV28, the J gene TRBJ2-1; weak D call: TRBD1 (5 bases). The CDR3 runs 13 residues. Trimming left V 5 bases short and J 7 bases short, with 12 bases between. CDR1 is MDHEN, CDR2 SYDVKM, per germline. The CDR3 DNA sequence: TGTGCCAGCAGTCTTCAGGGTCGAAATGAGCAGTTCTTC. This sequence encodes CASSLQGRNEQFF.

The CDR3 reads CASSESHYRETQYF. The CDR3 nucleotides are TGTGCCAGCAGTGAATCCCACTACCGGGAGACCCAGTACTTC. The chain carries TRBV6-1 and TRBJ2-5; D remains ambiguous. The CDR3 contains 14 residues. Germline loops: CDR1 MNHNS, CDR2 SASEGT. V was trimmed by 2 bases and J by 5 bases, leaving 12 bases between them.

The V and J genes are TRBV28 and TRBJ1-5, with 10 bases fitting TRBD1. Losses at the gene ends were 2 bases for V and 5 bases for J; bases not matched to a gene: 3. This CDR3 has 15 amino acids. Per germline, CDR1 MDHEN and CDR2 SYDVKM. The CDR3 sequence: CASSLPGQGHQPQHF. For the CDR3, the DNA is TGTGCCAGCAGTTTACCGGGACAGGGGCATCAGCCCCAGCATTTT.

The CDR3, as DNA: TGTGCCAGCAGTCGCCCTCTACAGGGGTATGTGAGCTACACCTTC. This gives the protein CASSRPLQGYVSYTF. V usage is TRBV28 and J usage is TRBJ1-2; 7 positions agree with TRBD1. V trimming: 5 bases; J trimming: 9 bases; junction bases outside the gene matches: 15. The CDR3 spans 15 residues. The V gene's germline CDR1 is MDHEN and CDR2 SYDVKM.

This clone has just one count. V and J are TRBV24-1 and TRBJ2-1, with D possibly being TRBD2 (5 bases). Germline CDR1 KGHDR, CDR2 SFDVKD. This CDR3 contains 16 residues. V gave up 0 bases and J gave up 0 bases, with 8 bases separating them. CDR3 loop: CATSDLQAVSYNEQFF. The CDR3 nucleotides read TGTGCCACCAGTGATTTGCAAGCGGTCTCCTACAATGAGCAGTTCTTC.

The chain links TRBV11-1 to TRBJ1-6; no reliable D call. CDR1 SGHAT and CDR2 FQDESV come from the germline V gene (reference sequence). V lost 3 bases to trimming and J lost 8 bases, with 8 bases between them. The CDR3 is 13 amino acids. This CDR3 is CASSFVGYSPLHF. The DNA of the CDR3 is TGTGCCAGCAGCTTCGTCGGGTATTCACCCCTCCACTTT.

This clone was seen once. The chain uses TRBV9 and TRBJ2-1, with 7 bases fitting TRBD2. Germline CDR1 is SGDLS and CDR2 is YYNGEE. V shed 7 bases and J 2 bases; nucleotides not matched to a gene: 6. The CDR3 runs 14 residues. This CDR3 is CASSLASTYNEQFF. DNA of the CDR3: TGTGCCAGCTCACTAGCGAGTACCTACAATGAGCAGTTCTTC. The full variable domain, its missing parts supplied by reference TRBV9 and TRBJ2-1, is DSGVTQTPKHLITATGQRVTLRCSPRSGDLSVYWYQQSLDQGLQFLIQYYNGEERAKGNILERFSAQQFPDLHSELNLSSLELGDSALYFCASSLASTYNEQFFGPGTRLTVL.

This chain joins TRBV19 and TRBJ1-2; 7 nucleotides match TRBD1. J was trimmed by 2 bases and V by 3 bases; bases with no gene match: 6. Germline lookup yields CDR1 LNHDA and CDR2 SQIVND (reference sequence). This CDR3 spans 15 amino acids. Here the CDR3 DNA reads TGTGCCAGTAGTATCACAGGGGAGAGGAACTATGGCTACACCTTC. Residues: CASSITGERNYGYTF.

This clone showed up just a few times. The chain is built from TRBV6-6 and TRBJ2-7; D unclear. The V gene's germline CDR1 is MNHNY and CDR2 SVGAGI (reference sequence). The CDR3 contains 12 residues. Trimming took 2 bases from V and 5 from J, leaving 7 bases between them. The CDR3 region is CASSYTQNEQYF. The CDR3 DNA follows: TGTGCCAGCAGTTACACACAAAACGAGCAGTACTTC.

This clone came up a few times. The V and J genes are TRBV28 and TRBJ1-1; 8 bases match TRBD1. Trimming removed 6 bases from V and 6 bases from J; junction bases left unmatched: 3. Germline V lookup: CDR1 MDHEN, CDR2 SYDVKM. The CDR3 loop spans 12 amino acids. DNA of the CDR3: TGTGCCAGCAGGCTACAGGGGGCTGAAGCTTTCTTT. Translated, it gives CASRLQGAEAFF.

This chain connects TRBV21-1 to TRBJ2-3; the D segment call TRBD1 is taken from the table without a DNA check. TRBV21-1 has pseudogene status. The CDR3 totals 14 residues. In nucleotides, the CDR3 is TGTGCCAGACGACAGCTCAGAGTTCCAGATACGCAGTATTTT. It codes for CARRQLRVPDTQYF.

The chain joins TRBV18 to TRBJ2-7; 12 bases map to TRBD2. The length of the CDR3 is 15 residues. The trim removed 3 bases at V and 2 bases at J, leaving 2 bases unmatched. The germline gives CDR1 KGHSH, CDR2 LQKENI. The CDR3 coding sequence is TGTGCCAGCTCACCGACTAGCGGGGGTACCTACGAGCAGTACTTC. Translating gives CASSPTSGGTYEQYF.

This clone has a single count. The chain employs TRBV28 and TRBJ2-7, with D uncertain. CDR3 size: 13 residues. V was trimmed by 3 bases and J by 0 bases, leaving 6 bases between them. Germline CDR1 is MDHEN and CDR2 is SYDVKM. The CDR3 spells CASSFGSSYEQYF. Written as DNA, the CDR3 is TGTGCCAGCAGTTTCGGGTCCTCCTACGAGCAGTACTTC.

Only a few counts were recorded for this clone. The rearrangement links TRBV6-4 to TRBJ1-6; 12 bases match TRBD1. In germline, CDR1 is MRHNA, CDR2 SNTAGT. This CDR3 spans 14 amino acids. Trimming at V came to 6 bases and at J to 8 bases, leaving 2 bases not matched to a gene. The CDR3 DNA reads as TGTGCCAGCAGGGGACAGGGGGCTGATTCACCCCTCCACTTT. Translated: CASRGQGADSPLHF.

V and J are TRBV7-3 and TRBJ2-3, with D unclear. Germline CDR1 SGHTA, CDR2 FQGTGA. This CDR3 spans 12 amino acids. Trimming left V 2 bases short and J 5 bases short, with 5 bases between. The CDR3 DNA reads TGTGCCAGCAGCTTATCAGGAGATACGCAGTATTTT. Residues: CASSLSGDTQYF.

In its sample, this clone was seen a few times. The V call is TRBV2, the J call TRBJ1-2, with no clear D. CDR3 size: 12 residues. The V gene's germline CDR1 is SNHLY and CDR2 FYNNEI. Trimming pared 3 bases from V and 4 bases from J, leaving 6 bases between. The CDR3 sequence is CASSDDSYGYTF. CDR3 nucleotides: TGTGCCAGCAGTGACGATAGCTATGGCTACACCTTC. The full variable domain, with the rest looked up from reference TRBV2 and TRBJ1-2, is EPEVTQTPSHQVTQMGQEVILRCVPISNHLYFYWYRQILGQKVEFLVSFYNNEISEKSEIFDDQFSVERPDGSNFTLKIRSTKLEDSAMYFCASSDDSYGYTFGSGTRLTVV.

The chain has TRBV2 and TRBJ1-4, with 9 bases identical to TRBD1. The CDR3 is 14 residues long. The germline gives CDR1 SNHLY, CDR2 FYNNEI. J was trimmed by 7 bases and V by 4 bases; bases with no gene match: 4. CDR3 residues: CASSVQGASEKLFF. The CDR3 bases are TGTGCCAGCAGTGTACAGGGGGCGAGTGAAAAACTGTTTTTT. Full variable domain (missing parts from reference TRBV2 and TRBJ1-4): EPEVTQTPSHQVTQMGQEVILRCVPISNHLYFYWYRQILGQKVEFLVSFYNNEISEKSEIFDDQFSVERPDGSNFTLKIRSTKLEDSAMYFCASSVQGASEKLFFGSGTQLSVL.

The chain links TRBV3-1 (or the pseudogene TRBV3-2) to TRBJ1-2; possible D gene TRBD1, 5 bases. The V end was cut by 1 base, the J end by 8 bases, with 17 bases between. Germline assignment: CDR1 LGHDT and CDR2 YNNKEL (reference sequence). This CDR3 contains 15 residues. This CDR3 is CASSQGGERGPGYTF. CDR3 in DNA: TGTGCCAGCAGCCAAGGGGGCGAAAGGGGCCCGGGCTACACCTTC.

The table lists this clone with a count of one. The chain joins TRBV6-5 to TRBJ1-4; D possibly corresponds to TRBD1 (6 bases). The CDR3 runs to 14 residues. With 6 bases removed from V and 7 bases from J, the gap between germline ends came to 15 bases. Germline V gene data show CDR1 as MNHEY and CDR2 as SVGAGI. The CDR3 here is CASSQQGSGEKLFF. The CDR3, as DNA: TGTGCCAGCAGCCAACAGGGATCCGGTGAAAAACTGTTTTTT.

This rearrangement joins TRBV27 to TRBJ2-4, with 10 bases matching TRBD2. The CDR3 is 18 residues long. Germline-derived CDR1 and CDR2 are MNHEY and SMNVEV (reference sequence). J was trimmed by 0 bases and V by 8 bases; bases with no gene match: 13. CDR3: CASGPLGAGGKAKNIQYF. DNA of the CDR3: TGTGCCAGCGGTCCGCTTGGAGCGGGAGGGAAAGCCAAAAACATTCAGTACTTC.

The chain has TRBV4-1 and TRBJ1-5; 7 bases are a match to TRBD1. CDR1 and CDR2 (germline): MGHRA, YSYEKL. J gave up 3 bases and V 6 bases, and 8 bases lay outside the gene matches. The CDR3 is 15 amino acids. CDR3 protein: CASSRTGASNQPQHF. Here the CDR3 DNA reads TGCGCCAGCAGTAGAACAGGGGCGTCCAATCAGCCCCAGCATTTT.

The chain carries TRBV7-9 and TRBJ2-5; 8 bases are a match to TRBD1. CDR1 is SEHNR and CDR2 is FQNEAQ in the germline V gene (reference sequence). The V and J ends lost 5 bases and 0 bases, in that order; junction bases with no gene match: 5. The CDR3 has 15 residues. The DNA for the CDR3 is TGTGCCAGCAGCACCCGGGACAGGTACCAAGAGACCCAGTACTTC. Its protein is CASSTRDRYQETQYF. The full variable domain, rest sourced from reference TRBV7-9 and TRBJ2-5, is DTGVSQNPRHKITKRGQNVTFRCDPISEHNRLYWYRQTLGQGPEFLTYFQNEAQLEKSRLLSDRFSAERPKGSFSTLEIQRTEQGDSAMYLCASSTRDRYQETQYFGPGTRLLVL.

This rearrangement joins TRBV27 to TRBJ2-7; 7 bases fit TRBD1. Trimming removed 3 bases from V and 2 bases from J; junction bases left unmatched: 1. Germline lookup yields CDR1 MNHEY and CDR2 SMNVEV (reference sequence). The CDR3 contains 13 residues. The CDR3 DNA is TGTGCCAGCAGTTTCCAGGGGGCCTACGAGCAGTACTTC. This codes for CASSFQGAYEQYF.

The rearrangement joins TRBV5-1 to TRBJ1-5; D unresolved. V lost 1 base and J 0 bases, leaving 8 bases between the germline ends. CDR1 and CDR2 from the germline V gene are SGHRS and YFSETQ. The CDR3 has 15 amino acids. CDR3 loop: CASSLSGLSNQPQHF. CDR3 DNA sequence: TGCGCCAGCAGCTTGTCAGGCCTTAGCAATCAGCCCCAGCATTTT.

This clone has just a few counts. V is TRBV24-1 and J is TRBJ2-1, with a weak D call TRBD2 (5 bases). The CDR3 covers 15 residues. The V gene lost 3 bases and the J gene lost 3 bases, with 11 bases spanning the gap. The V gene's germline CDR1 is KGHDR and CDR2 SFDVKD. The CDR3: CATSDSGVNYNEQFF. CDR3 sequence (DNA): TGTGCCACCAGTGATAGCGGAGTCAACTACAATGAGCAGTTCTTC.

Notes on this clone: Other DNA sequences in the sample encode the same CDR3. The chain combines TRBV7-2 with TRBJ2-3, with 7 positions matching TRBD1. The CDR3 has 15 residues. Germline assignment: CDR1 SGHTA and CDR2 FQGNSA. Trimming at V came to 5 bases and at J to 0 bases, leaving 5 bases not matched to a gene. The CDR3 region is CASSRDRASTDTQYF. The DNA of the CDR3 is TGTGCCAGCAGCCGCGACAGGGCGAGCACAGATACGCAGTATTTT.

The chain is built from TRBV28 and TRBJ1-1; D might be TRBD1 (6 bases). This CDR3 contains 13 residues. Germline lookup yields CDR1 MDHEN and CDR2 SYDVKM. Between the trimmed V and J ends, which lost 5 bases and 6 bases, there was a span of 13 bases. CDR3 in amino acids: CASSVRTVPEAFF. The CDR3 bases are TGTGCCAGCAGTGTTCGGACAGTACCTGAAGCTTTCTTT.

The chain couples TRBV19 to TRBJ1-6; D remains ambiguous. The CDR3 runs 16 residues. Per the germline V gene, CDR1 is LNHDA and CDR2 is SQIVND (reference sequence). Between the trimmed V and J ends, which lost 8 bases and 7 bases, there was a span of 21 bases. CDR3 sequence (DNA): TGTGCCAGTCAACCTTCGGGTGGCTTCCAGAATTCACCCCTCCACTTT. Protein product: CASQPSGGFQNSPLHF. Complete variable domain (other parts from reference TRBV19 and TRBJ1-6): DGGITQSPKYLFRKEGQNVTLSCEQNLNHDAMYWYRQDPGQGLRLIYYSQIVNDFQKGDIAEGYSVSREKKESFPLTVTSAQKNPTAFYLCASQPSGGFQNSPLHFGNGTRLTVT.

This chain links TRBV7-7 with TRBJ2-2, with D possibly TRBD1 on 5 matching bases. Per germline, CDR1 SSHAT and CDR2 FNYEAQ (reference sequence). V shed 5 bases and J shed 4 bases, with 11 bases lying between them. The CDR3 contains 14 residues. The CDR3 protein is CASSPGPATGELFF. CDR3 coding DNA: TGTGCCAGCAGCCCAGGGCCCGCCACCGGGGAGCTGTTTTTT.

The rearrangement joins TRBV18 to TRBJ1-2; a weak D match, TRBD1 (6 bases). The length of the CDR3 is 14 residues. Trimming left V 5 bases short and J 4 bases short, with 14 bases between. Germline V gene lookup returns CDR1 KGHSH and CDR2 LQKENI. The CDR3: CASSSNGQSYGYTF. In DNA form, the CDR3 reads TGTGCCAGCTCATCGAATGGACAGAGCTATGGCTACACCTTC.

The V and J genes are TRBV30 and TRBJ2-1; possibly TRBD1 for D (5 bases). The germline V gene has CDR1 GTSNPN and CDR2 SVGIG (reference sequence). The CDR3 is 18 residues long. Between the trimmed V and J ends, which lost 3 bases and 8 bases, there was a span of 29 bases. As DNA, the CDR3 is TGTGCCTGGAGGTCGAAGGGCCCAACCGGACACGTCCCTTATGAGCAGTTCTTC. Encoded protein: CAWRSKGPTGHVPYEQFF.